The entry below describes one T cell receptor beta chain. What it binds is unknown. At one boundary the junction diverges from the germline segment, which might be a read error. TCR beta VDJ and CDR3 were profiled, and genomic DNA was the template. TCRdb itself ran the reads through MiXCR, one entry per CDR3 protein. Among about 62,000 distinct CDR3 sequences listed, 55% were seen once. These data come from a study of CD8+CD57+ T cells in acquired aplastic anemia. Study details: The study obtained an average of 3.2 ug of DNA from sorted CD4+ and CD8+ cells. Points from the study as a whole: In CD8+ cells, Simpson's diversity showed no significant difference between patients and controls. Comparison of patients with controls identified around 28 shared CD8+ CDR3 sequences.

This CDR3 contains 13 residues. Germline assignment: CDR1 SNHLY and CDR2 FYNNEI. Material: sorted CD4+, CD8+, or CD8+CD57+ T cells (not recorded which) from PBMCs. This sequence joins TRBV2 and TRBJ1-6; D may be TRBD1 (5 bases). This receptor was obtained from a human donor in good health, serving as a control. CDR3 DNA: TGTGCCAGCAACCCACAGGCAAATTCACTCCTCCACTTT. As protein: CASNPQANSLLHF.